Each of the 32 T cell receptor beta chains below was sequenced from the same sample in a study of Graves' ophthalmopathy and Graves' hyperthyroidism. Amplification of the TCR beta CDR3 regions used RNA transcripts (as template). Amplification began with first-round RT-PCR using HTBI primers, then second-round multiplex PCR was performed. TCRdb recomputed calls from the multiplex PCR reads with MiXCR, one row per CDR3 protein. The profile shows hundreds of thousands of distinct CDR3 sequences, around 20% of them singletons. The sequenced material came from peripheral blood. These receptors came from a woman between 18 and 29 years old with stable Graves' hyperthyroidism.

At least ten counts were recorded for this clonotype. The chain is built from TRBV27 and TRBJ2-7, with D maybe TRBD2 (5 bases). CDR3 length equals 14 residues. Trimming left V 3 bases short and J 3 bases short, with 12 bases between. Germline-derived CDR1 and CDR2 are MNHEY and SMNVEV (reference sequence). CDR3 protein: CASSLSRGHYEQYF. The DNA of the CDR3 is TGTGCCAGCAGTTTGTCGCGAGGGCACTACGAGCAGTACTTC.

Comment on this clonotype: A much larger clone lies one base from this, so it may be a read error. The rearrangement uses TRBV20-1 and TRBJ1-1; D may be TRBD1 (5 bases). The length of the CDR3 is 14 residues. The V gene's germline CDR1 is DFQATT and CDR2 SNEGSKA (reference sequence). CDR3 nucleotides: TGCAGTGCTAGAGATTACAGGTTGAACACTGAAGCTGTCTTT. Amino acid sequence: CSARDYRLNTEAVF.

The V and J genes are TRBV12-3 or TRBV12-4 and TRBJ2-5; a possible D gene is TRBD1 (7 bases). This CDR3 comprises 15 residues. Trimming left V 6 bases short and J 2 bases short, with 16 bases between. CDR3 residues: CASSPYRGGQETQYF. For the CDR3, the DNA is TGTGCCAGCAGCCCCTACAGGGGAGGACAAGAGACCCAGTACTTC.

This clonotype was recorded a few times. The chain recombines TRBV2 with TRBJ2-4; the D gene is possibly TRBD2 (6 bases). The CDR3 runs to 18 residues. Germline V CDR1 and CDR2: SNHLY, FYNNEI. The V gene lost 3 bases and the J gene lost 2 bases, with 20 bases spanning the gap. DNA for the CDR3: TGTGCCAGCAGTGACTGGACGATTGTTGGGGGGTCCAAAAACATTCAGTACTTC. It codes for CASSDWTIVGGSKNIQYF.

This clonotype showed up many times. The rearrangement uses TRBV11-2 and TRBJ2-7; D might be TRBD1 (5 bases). V was trimmed by 3 bases and J by 2 bases, leaving 11 bases between them. The germline CDR1 and CDR2 sequences are SGHAT and FQNNGV. The CDR3 spans 14 residues. The CDR3 protein is CASSFSDSAYEQYF. In DNA, the CDR3 is TGTGCCAGCAGCTTCTCTGACAGCGCCTACGAGCAGTACTTC.

The chain has TRBV6-2 or TRBV6-3 and TRBJ1-1; maybe TRBD1 (6 bases). This CDR3 has 14 residues. Trimming removed 5 bases from V and 3 bases from J, with 13 bases in between. Germline CDR1 reads MNHEY; CDR2 reads SVGEGT. CDR3 loop: CASSTGQIYTEAFF. The DNA of the CDR3 is TGTGCCAGCAGTACTGGACAGATATACACTGAAGCTTTCTTT.

In this sample, this clonotype turned up many times. This rearrangement joins TRBV6-5 to TRBJ1-2; D uncertain. The ends were cut back, 2 bases at V and 4 bases at J, with 11 bases in the middle. CDR1 and CDR2 from the germline V gene are MNHEY and SVGAGI. CDR3 length: 14 amino acids. As DNA, the CDR3 is TGTGCCAGCAGTTACGAGGCCCGAAGCTATGGCTACACCTTC. Translating it yields CASSYEARSYGYTF.

The table lists this clonotype with many counts. In DNA, the CDR3 is TGTGCCAGCAGTGAAGGGGGAACCCCGTATGGCTACACCTTC. Protein: CASSEGGTPYGYTF. V and J are TRBV6-1 and TRBJ1-2; D is ambiguous. CDR3 size: 14 residues. Germline loops: CDR1 MNHNS, CDR2 SASEGT. With 1 base removed from V and 5 bases from J, the gap between germline ends came to 11 bases.

The CDR3, as DNA: TGCGCCAGCAGCTTGCAAGTAGCTAACTATGGCTACACCTTC. It encodes CASSLQVANYGYTF. This chain uses TRBV5-1 with TRBJ1-2; D is unresolved. Between the trimmed V and J ends, which lost 1 base and 0 bases, there was a span of 7 bases. The CDR3 contains 14 residues. Germline lookup yields CDR1 SGHRS and CDR2 YFSETQ.

This clonotype showed up many times. The V and J genes are TRBV4-1 and TRBJ1-6; D gene ambiguous. Trimming pared 7 bases from V and 6 bases from J, leaving 10 bases between. Germline CDR1 reads MGHRA; CDR2 reads YSYEKL. This CDR3 contains 13 residues. The CDR3 loop is CASTPDPNSPLHF. DNA for the CDR3: TGCGCCAGCACGCCGGACCCTAATTCACCCCTCCACTTT.

There are many counts of this clonotype. This chain connects TRBV5-1 to TRBJ1-2, with unresolved D. CDR3 length: 14 amino acids. Per the germline V gene, CDR1 is SGHRS and CDR2 is YFSETQ. Trimming shortened V by 4 bases and J by 4 bases, and 14 bases separated the two germline ends. The DNA of the CDR3 is TGCGCCAGCAGCCCAACGACGGACTCCTATGGCTACACCTTC. Its translation is CASSPTTDSYGYTF.

The chain is built from TRBV6-5 and TRBJ1-1; a weak D match, TRBD1 (5 bases). This CDR3 region has 15 residues. The germline V gene encodes CDR1 MNHEY and CDR2 SVGAGI. Trimming took 2 bases from V and 3 from J, leaving 13 bases between them. The CDR3 sequence: CASSYIVWGYTEAFF. The CDR3, as DNA: TGTGCCAGCAGTTACATAGTTTGGGGGTACACTGAAGCTTTCTTT.

The table lists this clonotype with a few counts. V gene TRBV28 combines with J gene TRBJ1-2; D is undetermined. CDR1 MDHEN and CDR2 SYDVKM come from the germline V gene. Trimming pared 2 bases from V and 0 bases from J, leaving 7 bases between. The CDR3 runs 14 residues. The CDR3 sequence: CASSLAHTNYGYTF. CDR3 coding DNA: TGTGCCAGCAGTTTAGCTCACACTAACTATGGCTACACCTTC.

This clonotype has a count of ten or more. The chain recombines TRBV27 with TRBJ2-5, with D possibly being TRBD2 (6 bases). Trimming took 3 bases from V and 4 from J, leaving 15 bases between them. The length of the CDR3 is 15 residues. Germline CDR1 MNHEY, CDR2 SMNVEV (reference sequence). The CDR3 DNA sequence: TGTGCCAGCAGTTTTACCGGGAGCCTCCCAGAGACCCAGTACTTC. Amino acid sequence: CASSFTGSLPETQYF.

In this sample, this clonotype turned up many times. CDR3 nucleotide sequence: TGTGCCAGCAGCTTAGACTCGGGAGCGGGGTACGAGCAGTACTTC. Protein product: CASSLDSGAGYEQYF. The chain has TRBV7-8 and TRBJ2-7; 7 bases fit TRBD2. The CDR3 runs 15 residues. Germline V CDR1 and CDR2: SGHVS, FQNEAQ. V was pared by 1 base and J by 4 bases, with 7 bases of the junction left unmatched.

The chain couples TRBV19 to TRBJ2-7; a possible D gene is TRBD1 (5 bases). Germline V CDR1 and CDR2: LNHDA, SQIVND (reference sequence). Trimming removed 4 bases at V and 2 bases at J, with 9 bases between. The CDR3 covers 13 residues. The CDR3 DNA is TGTGCCAGTAGTACCGACAGCCCCTACGAGCAGTACTTC. This encodes CASSTDSPYEQYF.

There are many counts of this clonotype. The chain links TRBV28 to TRBJ1-2; D is possibly TRBD1 (5 bases). The CDR3 is 13 residues long. The ends were cut back, 5 bases at V and 5 bases at J, with 12 bases in the middle. The V gene's germline CDR1 is MDHEN and CDR2 SYDVKM. In DNA form, the CDR3 reads TGTGCCAGCAGTCCGGCCCCAGGGTATGGCTACACCTTC. Protein sequence: CASSPAPGYGYTF.

The chain has TRBV6-5 and TRBJ1-1, with TRBD1 matching over 10 bases. The V segment lost 2 bases and the J segment 0 bases; nucleotides outside the gene matches: 6. Germline V gives CDR1 MNHEY, CDR2 SVGAGI. This CDR3 spans 17 amino acids. The chain's CDR3 is CASSYPRQGAVNTEAFF. Here the CDR3 DNA reads TGTGCCAGCAGTTACCCCCGACAGGGGGCCGTGAACACTGAAGCTTTCTTT.

The rearrangement links TRBV6-1 to TRBJ1-5, with 8 nucleotides matching TRBD1. Trimming at V came to 4 bases and at J to 3 bases, leaving 5 bases not matched to a gene. CDR1 is MNHNS and CDR2 is SASEGT in the germline V gene. The CDR3 sequence is 15 residues long. The CDR3 bases are TGTGCCAGCAGTGGGACAGGGAGCCCCAATCAGCCCCAGCATTTT. Protein product: CASSGTGSPNQPQHF.

The chain carries TRBV7-3 and TRBJ1-2; D might be TRBD1 (6 bases). Germline V gives CDR1 SGHTA, CDR2 FQGTGA. Trimming took 5 bases from V and 8 from J, leaving 9 bases between them. This CDR3 is 11 amino acids long. The CDR3 DNA reads as TGTGCCAGCAGCCATGGACAGGGCTACACCTTC. Residues: CASSHGQGYTF.

The table lists this clonotype with many counts. This chain links TRBV20-1 with TRBJ1-3, with D unclear. CDR1 is DFQATT, CDR2 SNEGSKA, per germline (reference sequence). The ends were cut back, 5 bases at V and 2 bases at J, with 16 bases in the middle. This CDR3 has 15 residues. The CDR3 sequence is CSALEGFRPGNTIYF. The DNA of the CDR3 is TGCAGTGCTCTTGAGGGATTTCGCCCTGGAAACACCATATATTTT.

This clonotype came up many times. V gene TRBV6-1 combines with J gene TRBJ2-7; 11 nucleotides agree with TRBD2. V was clipped by 8 bases and J by 3 bases; unmatched bases: 3. This CDR3 region has 13 residues. CDR1 MNHNS and CDR2 SASEGT come from the germline V gene. DNA of the CDR3: TGTGCCAGCGTCGGGACTAGCGGCTACGAGCAGTACTTC. This gives the protein CASVGTSGYEQYF.

The table lists this clonotype with many counts. DNA of the CDR3: TGTGCCAGCAGTAAAGTTTCCGTCTATGGCTACACCTTC. It specifies CASSKVSVYGYTF. The V and J genes are TRBV2 and TRBJ1-2; D ambiguous. The CDR3 is 13 amino acids. The V gene's germline CDR1 is SNHLY and CDR2 FYNNEI. V shed 5 bases and J shed 4 bases, with 11 bases lying between them.

This chain uses TRBV4-3 with TRBJ1-2; tentative D call: TRBD1 (6 bases). Trimming stripped 1 base from V and 8 bases from J, with 17 bases between. Per the germline V gene, CDR1 is LGHNA and CDR2 is YSLEER. The CDR3 has 15 amino acids. The CDR3 sequence: CASSQGDRPQGGYTF. DNA for the CDR3: TGCGCCAGCAGCCAAGGAGACAGGCCCCAGGGCGGCTACACCTTC.

This clonotype occurred many times. The rearrangement uses TRBV6-1 and TRBJ2-5; no firm D call. Trimming cost V 6 bases and J 4 bases, with 9 bases left between them. The CDR3 extends over 12 amino acids. The germline CDR1 and CDR2 sequences are MNHNS and SASEGT. This CDR3 reads CASSRYRETQYF. For the CDR3, the DNA is TGTGCCAGCAGCCGATACAGAGAGACCCAGTACTTC.

The chain links TRBV12-3 or TRBV12-4 to TRBJ1-1; 7 nucleotides align to TRBD1. Trimming cost V 7 bases and J 6 bases; bases outside gene matches: 11. This CDR3 contains 14 residues. The CDR3 loop is CASTTRVGQSEAFF. As DNA, the CDR3 is TGTGCCAGCACCACTCGCGTGGGACAGTCTGAAGCTTTCTTT.

This clonotype has just a few counts. V is TRBV6-5 and J is TRBJ2-7, with D perhaps matching TRBD2 (6 bases). V was shortened by 3 bases and J by 0 bases, with 9 bases between the two germline ends. CDR1 is MNHEY and CDR2 is SVGAGI in the germline V gene. This CDR3 region has 14 residues. This CDR3 is CASSYGGTSYEQYF. CDR3 nucleotides: TGTGCCAGCAGTTATGGCGGGACCTCCTACGAGCAGTACTTC.

The chain uses TRBV15 and TRBJ2-7, with a tentative D call TRBD1 (6 bases). The V and J ends lost 5 bases and 6 bases respectively, with 17 bases between them. This CDR3 is 14 amino acids long. Germline V gene sequence: CDR1 LNHNV, CDR2 YYDKDF (reference sequence). The CDR3 DNA sequence: TGTGCCACCAGCCGTCGGGACAACAGCATCGAGCAGTACTTC. It translates to CATSRRDNSIEQYF.

This rearrangement joins TRBV6-5 to TRBJ1-5; D perhaps matches TRBD1 (5 bases). The CDR3 covers 17 residues. Trimming took off 6 bases at V and 0 bases at J, with 18 bases between the two ends. The germline V gene has CDR1 MNHEY and CDR2 SVGAGI. CDR3 bases: TGTGCCAGCAGCTACCCGGCAGGGATTCATAGCAATCAGCCCCAGCATTTT. Translated: CASSYPAGIHSNQPQHF.

Many counts were recorded for this clonotype. This rearrangement joins TRBV25-1 to TRBJ2-5; 8 nucleotides align to TRBD2. V lost 0 bases to trimming and J lost 7 bases; unmatched junction nucleotides: 7. This CDR3 contains 15 residues. Germline V gene sequence: CDR1 MGHDK, CDR2 SYGVNS. CDR3 coding DNA: TGTGCCAGCAGTGAATACAACGGGAGGGCCTGGACCCAGTACTTC. Amino acid sequence: CASSEYNGRAWTQYF.

The chain joins TRBV13 to TRBJ2-2; no clear D gene. Germline CDR1 reads PRHDT; CDR2 reads FYEKMQ (reference sequence). Trimming removed 5 bases at V and 5 bases at J, with 12 bases between. The CDR3 is 14 amino acids. This chain's CDR3 is CASSPRGRTGELFF. The CDR3 coding sequence is TGTGCCAGCAGCCCCAGAGGCAGGACCGGGGAGCTGTTTTTT.

This clonotype appeared many times. This chain uses TRBV5-1 with TRBJ2-2; 14 nucleotides match TRBD2. The V and J ends lost 4 bases and 5 bases, in that order; junction bases with no gene match: 13. Germline V lookup: CDR1 SGHRS, CDR2 YFSETQ. There are 19 residues in the CDR3. The CDR3 DNA sequence: TGCGCCAGCAGCCCCGGACCCGGGACTAGCGGGAGTTGGACCGGGGAGCTGTTTTTT. It specifies CASSPGPGTSGSWTGELFF.